The sequence of this TCR beta chain was determined in a study of graft-versus-host responses after intestinal transplantation. Study findings and constraints: Declines in HvG clones occurring early post-transplant were associated with peak circulating GvH clone levels. Among recipient marrow samples, GvH clones were found; some appeared first in ileum or blood. Those patients showing graft-donor T cell macrochimerism displayed high graft-versus-host to host-versus-graft clonal ratios in allografts.

Data came from immunoSEQ multiplex PCR; TCRdb stores just in-frame clones and leaves some out. Here the sample spans around 100,000 clones, about 92% being singletons. Germline CDR1 and CDR2: SGHDT and YYEEEE. This CDR3 has 14 amino acids. V was shortened by 2 bases and J by 0 bases, with 9 bases between the two germline ends. Details on this clone: Its antigen is undetermined.

This sample comprised unstimulated CD8+ T cells sorted from spleen or lymph node cells, obtained before transplant. The V and J genes are TRBV5-6 and TRBJ2-7; D is perhaps TRBD1 (5 bases). This sequence originates from a human donor who was the organ donor for an intestinal transplant. In DNA, the CDR3 is TGTGCCAGCAGCTTTCAGGGCCTCTCCTACGAGCAGTACTTC. The encoded protein is CASSFQGLSYEQYF.